Presented here are 8 T cell receptor beta chains from one specimen sequenced in a study of cytomegalovirus exposure and HLA in healthy donors. This PCR relied on a set of 60 Vbeta primers and 13 Jbeta primers. This table comes from immunoSEQ multiplex PCR, and its TCRdb copy is limited to in-frame clones, with some not included. The sample comprises roughly 230,000 clones, about three quarters of which are singletons, and around 0.45% rests with the top ten. What was sequenced was PBMCs. These receptors were taken from a boy between 5 and 17 years old in good health and CMV-seronegative.

Only a few counts were recorded for this clone. The genes are TRBV4-1 and TRBJ1-4, with a tentative D call TRBD1 (6 bases). The CDR3 loop spans 14 amino acids. Per germline, CDR1 MGHRA and CDR2 YSYEKL. V shed 6 bases and J shed 6 bases, with 14 bases lying between them. The CDR3 DNA reads as TGCGCCAGCAGACCTCCAGGGGTAGATGAAAAACTGTTTTTT. The encoded protein is CASRPPGVDEKLFF.

The DNA of the CDR3 is TGCGCCAGCAGTGAATCCCTGGGGGGGAACAATGAGCAGTTCTTC. It yields the protein CASSESLGGNNEQFF. This chain joins TRBV10-1 and TRBJ2-1; 7 bases are shared with TRBD2. Trimming removed 3 bases from V and 5 bases from J; junction bases left unmatched: 7. The germline CDR1 and CDR2 sequences are WNHNN and SYGVQD (reference sequence). CDR3 length: 15 amino acids.

V and J are TRBV19 and TRBJ1-2; D uncertain. CDR1 is LNHDA, CDR2 SQIVND, per germline (reference sequence). The length of the CDR3 is 14 residues. The V and J ends lost 3 bases and 0 bases respectively, with 8 bases between them. The CDR3 reads CASSILSANYGYTF. In nucleotides, the CDR3 is TGTGCCAGTAGTATCCTATCGGCTAACTATGGCTACACCTTC.

Regarding this clone: This specimen includes other DNA sequences encoding the same CDR3. The chain has TRBV19 and TRBJ1-1, with D unclear. Per germline, CDR1 LNHDA and CDR2 SQIVND (reference sequence). The length of the CDR3 is 13 residues. Trimming took off 1 base at V and 1 base at J, with 4 bases between the two ends. The CDR3: CASSIGRNTEAFF. CDR3 in DNA: TGTGCCAGTAGTATAGGCAGGAACACTGAAGCTTTCTTT.

The chain links TRBV30 to TRBJ1-1; D not certain. Germline V gene lookup returns CDR1 GTSNPN and CDR2 SVGIG (reference sequence). This CDR3 comprises 13 residues. V was pared by 1 base and J by 8 bases, with 14 bases between. The CDR3 loop reads CAWSEKHRREAFF. DNA of the CDR3: TGTGCCTGGAGTGAGAAACACCGGCGGGAAGCTTTCTTT.

The V and J genes are TRBV28 and TRBJ1-5; 8 bases are a match to TRBD1. The length of the CDR3 is 14 residues. The V gene's germline CDR1 is MDHEN and CDR2 SYDVKM. Trimming at V came to 2 bases and at J to 6 bases, leaving 3 bases not matched to a gene. CDR3 nucleotide sequence: TGTGCCAGCAGTTTACACAGGGGGGGTCAGCCCCAGCATTTT. The encoded protein is CASSLHRGGQPQHF.

The chain combines TRBV29-1 with TRBJ1-2, with 9 bases aligning to TRBD1. The germline V gene encodes CDR1 SQVTM and CDR2 ANQGSEA. This CDR3 has 13 residues. The trim removed 7 bases at V and 8 bases at J, leaving 11 bases unmatched. The CDR3 DNA follows: TGCAGCGGTCTACCACAGGGGGCGAACGGCTACACCTTC. Residues: CSGLPQGANGYTF. The full variable domain, in which reference TRBV29-1 and TRBJ1-2 provide the parts outside the CDR3, is SAVISQKPSRDICQRGTSLTIQCQVDSQVTMMFWYRQQPGQSLTLIATANQGSEATYESGFVIDKFPISRPNLTFSTLTVSNMSPEDSSIYLCSGLPQGANGYTFGSGTRLTVV.

The CDR3 here is CASGKDLAQETQYF. The CDR3 coding sequence is TGCGCCAGCGGAAAGGACTTAGCACAAGAGACCCAGTACTTC. The chain links TRBV5-1 to TRBJ2-5; D might be TRBD2 (5 bases). The V end lost 7 bases, the J end lost 2 bases, and 15 bases lay between the germline ends. This CDR3 is 14 amino acids long. Per the germline V gene, CDR1 is SGHRS and CDR2 is YFSETQ.